This T cell receptor (beta chain) was documented in a study of shared clonotypes between healthy human individuals (dated by TCRdb to 2018 to 2020). Regarding the complete study: The cohort comprised two women and a few men aged 18 to 49 years. For each donor, three plates each were used for CD4 naive and CD4 memory, two plates were used for CD8 naive, and one plate was used for CD8 memory. To estimate repertoire size and how much clonotypes are shared between individuals, the study performed deep sequencing of blood TCR repertoires from a handful of healthy adults. To increase sequencing depth and limit assay-specific biases, TCR repertoire library preparation and sequencing were carried out by different laboratories using diverse techniques. Between about 0.8 and 9.5 billion PBMCs per donor were obtained by leukapheresis. Summary of the overall study and its limitations: Larger estimated clonotype richness was generally found for naive subsets than for memory subsets. Rarefaction of sorted-subset datasets indicated incomplete sequencing despite the large sequencing depth. The genetic and exposure-history diversity represented was limited by the small number of donors. Pairwise subsampling indicated that sequencing depth was expected to affect the degree of clonotype sharing among donors. Clonotypes shared by all four sorted-subset donors showed higher generation probabilities than non-shared clonotypes. Only blood was sampled, and tissue TCR repertoires likely differ from those in blood. Roughly 5% of naive CD4, 3.5% of naive CD8, 2.3% of memory CD4, and 0.4% of memory CD8 clonotypes were shared across a few donors.

For this clone: Its antigen specificity is not known. Base quality data are lacking; no much larger clone is found one base away. Other DNA sequences from this sample encode an identical CDR3 as well.

TCR CDR3 regions were amplified from genomic DNA by multiplex PCR using the deep immunoSEQ assay. Extracted genomic DNA from each cell subset was distributed evenly across all wells of several immunoSEQ 96-well plates, and each plate was treated as a replicate. For sorted subsets, approximately 190 ng genomic DNA, equal to tens of thousands of T cell genomes, was loaded into each replicate PCR. Purified libraries were quantified with a Qubit 3.0 fluorometer, sized on a Bioanalyzer 2100, and re-quantified with the KAPA Library Quantification kit. Each immunoSEQ 96-well plate was sequenced on its own single-read 150-cycle Illumina NextSeq 550 flow cell. Regarding the original processing steps: Because only junctional sequences without quality scores were contained in the immunoSEQ output, filtering matching that applied to full-length reads could not be performed. To assign V/J genes and CDR3, sequences were annotated using PyIR, a Python wrapper for IgBLAST v1.9, with IMGT germline references. Any read was removed if the V/J assignment was weak (E-value above 1e-6), the CDR3 was missing, or the read contained stop codons, out-of-frame junctions, or ambiguous translated residues. V3J clonotypes were defined by identical inferred V gene, J gene, and CDR3 amino acid sequence. Percentage overlap between repertoires was calculated by dividing the number of shared unique clonotypes by the size of the smaller repertoire. Three approaches were used to assess repertoire richness: RTK rarefaction, the Chao1 estimator, and Recon v2.1 estimates of unobserved clonotypes. For all TCRbeta clonotypes obtained by the gDNA method from a few donors, generation probabilities were computed with OLGA. The source is immuneACCESS, and TCRdb retained only in-frame sequences with V and J called. Part of the clones is not carried over; for the studies checked, unresolved V genes explain less than half of this, and the remainder is unexplained. The V and J calls and clone size are taken from that table; D and trimming were inferred from the DNA. The sample profile shows some 2.1 million clones; 85% to 95% of them were found once. The top ten clonotypes cover 0.13% of the sample.

Healthy HIV-negative adults with no recently reported acute infections or vaccinations were included as donors. Every donor was a Caucasian adult living in Nashville, Tennessee, USA. CD4+ T cells were enriched by magnetic negative selection; naive cells were then positively selected on CD45RA, and the negative fraction formed the memory subset. Blood was obtained by leukapheresis, after which PBMCs were separated by Ficoll-Histopaque density gradient centrifugation and cryopreserved in liquid nitrogen vapor phase. Purity and quantity of every magnetically sorted T cell population were checked by analytical flow cytometry. Genomic DNA was isolated from each sorted fraction and quantified by UV absorbance on a Nanodrop 2000c. The germline V gene yields SNHLY for CDR1 and FYNNEI for CDR2. The CDR3 has 13 amino acids, counting the end cysteine and phenylalanine. The sequence is cut down to CDR3 DNA, 39 bases in frame from base 1. V is shortened by 6 bases, J by 4 bases, and the region joining them spans 11 bases.

The rearrangement combines TRBV2 with TRBJ2-3, with TRBD2 tentatively as D gene (5 bases match). The clonotype comes from a man between 18 and 29 years old in good health. Sequencing used naive CD4+ T cells sorted from blood. Taken with the paper, the label for cell subset or site translates to: CD45RA+ positively selected. In nucleotide form, the sequence is TGTGCCAGCAGGGACTCCCTACCAGATACGCAGTATTTT. Its product reads: CASRDSLPDTQYF.